One sample yielded the 5 T cell receptor beta chains listed below, sequenced in a study of OX40 agonist ivuxolimab in advanced cancers. Only in-frame clones appear in the TCRdb table, and some are missing; sequencing was by immunoSEQ multiplex PCR. The repertoire has under 80,000 clones, around nine tenths of them found once; the top ten carry over 0.6%. This specimen consisted of CD4+ or CD8+ T cells sorted from blood, obtained in a trial of the OX40 agonist ivuxolimab. Receptor source: an adult with an advanced solid tumor such as melanoma, head and neck, liver or kidney cancer.

DNA of the CDR3: TGTGCCAGCAGCCCGGCTTGGGAGAGCTCTGGAAACACCATATATTTT. Translated: CASSPAWESSGNTIYF. The chain combines TRBV7-2 with TRBJ1-3; D gene unclear. Germline assignment: CDR1 SGHTA and CDR2 FQGNSA. V was trimmed by 5 bases and J by 0 bases, leaving 14 bases between them. There are 16 residues in the CDR3. Complete variable domain (other parts from reference TRBV7-2 and TRBJ1-3): GAGVSQSPSNKVTEKGKDVELRCDPISGHTALYWYRQSLGQGLEFLIYFQGNSAPDKSGLPSDRFSAERTGGSVSTLTIQRTQQEDSAVYLCASSPAWESSGNTIYFGEGSWLTVV.

The chain has TRBV7-3 and TRBJ2-2, with 8 bases aligning to TRBD2. Germline CDR1 and CDR2: SGHTA and FQGTGA. The CDR3 contains 13 residues. With V trimmed by 5 bases and J by 7 bases, 3 bases remained unmatched. CDR3 in amino acids: CASSQRGNGELFF. CDR3 coding DNA: TGTGCCAGCAGCCAGCGGGGGAACGGGGAGCTGTTTTTT.

This sequence joins TRBV27 and TRBJ2-1; 7 bases match TRBD2. Germline assignment: CDR1 MNHEY and CDR2 SMNVEV (reference sequence). The CDR3 runs 20 residues. V was clipped by 6 bases and J by 9 bases; unmatched bases: 29. The CDR3 sequence: CASRRLLTLGAGPAGSEQFF. In DNA form, the CDR3 reads TGTGCCAGCAGACGACTGCTTACCCTAGGAGCGGGACCCGCGGGGAGTGAGCAGTTCTTC.

The V and J genes are TRBV6-1 and TRBJ2-1; perhaps TRBD1 as D (6 bases). V was clipped by 8 bases and J by 5 bases, with 19 bases between them. From germline, CDR1 is MNHNS and CDR2 SASEGT. CDR3 size: 15 residues. CDR3 DNA: TGTGCCAGCGGCCGACAGGCCAGCTTCAACAATGAGCAGTTCTTC. Its protein is CASGRQASFNNEQFF.

The chain couples TRBV10-3 to TRBJ2-3; D not resolved. The CDR3 is 14 residues long. Trimming took 8 bases from V and 0 from J, leaving 12 bases between them. The V gene's germline CDR1 is ENHRY and CDR2 SYGVKD. CDR3: CAIGQSSSTDTQYF. In DNA, the CDR3 is TGTGCCATCGGCCAGTCTTCTAGCACAGATACGCAGTATTTT.